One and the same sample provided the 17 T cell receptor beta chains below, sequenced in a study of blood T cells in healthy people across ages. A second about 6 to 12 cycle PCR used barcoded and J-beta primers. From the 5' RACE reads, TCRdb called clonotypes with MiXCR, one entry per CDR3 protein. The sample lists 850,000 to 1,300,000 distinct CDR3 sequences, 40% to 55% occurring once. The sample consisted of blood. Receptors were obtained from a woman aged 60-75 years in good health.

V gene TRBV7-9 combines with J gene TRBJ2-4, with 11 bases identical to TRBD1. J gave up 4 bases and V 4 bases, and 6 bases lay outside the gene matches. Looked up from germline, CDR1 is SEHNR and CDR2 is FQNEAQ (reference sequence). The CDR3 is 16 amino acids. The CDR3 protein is CASSSGGTGGKNIQYF. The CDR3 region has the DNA TGTGCCAGCAGCTCAGGAGGGACAGGGGGTAAAAACATTCAGTACTTC. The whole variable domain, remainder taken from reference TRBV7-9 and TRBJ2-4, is DTGVSQNPRHKITKRGQNVTFRCDPISEHNRLYWYRQTLGQGPEFLTYFQNEAQLEKSRLLSDRFSAERPKGSFSTLEIQRTEQGDSAMYLCASSSGGTGGKNIQYFGAGTRLSVL.

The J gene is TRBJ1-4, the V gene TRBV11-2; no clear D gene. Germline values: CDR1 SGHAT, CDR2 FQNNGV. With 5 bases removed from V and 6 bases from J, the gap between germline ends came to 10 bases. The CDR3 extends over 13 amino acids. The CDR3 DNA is TGTGCCAGCAGCCCGCCTGTCTATGAAAAACTGTTTTTT. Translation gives CASSPPVYEKLFF.

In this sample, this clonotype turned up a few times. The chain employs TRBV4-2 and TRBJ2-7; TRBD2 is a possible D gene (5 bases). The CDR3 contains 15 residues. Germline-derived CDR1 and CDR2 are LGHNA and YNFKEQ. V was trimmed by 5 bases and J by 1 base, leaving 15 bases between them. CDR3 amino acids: CASSSGGSESYEQYF. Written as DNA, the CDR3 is TGTGCCAGCAGCTCAGGAGGTAGCGAATCCTACGAGCAGTACTTC.

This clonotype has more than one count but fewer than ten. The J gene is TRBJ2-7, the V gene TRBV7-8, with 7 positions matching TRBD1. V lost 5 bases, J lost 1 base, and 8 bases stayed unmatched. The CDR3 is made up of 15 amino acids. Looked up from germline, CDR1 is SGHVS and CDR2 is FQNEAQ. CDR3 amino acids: CASSPQTGMSYEQYF. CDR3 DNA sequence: TGTGCCAGCAGCCCACAGACAGGGATGTCCTACGAGCAGTACTTC.

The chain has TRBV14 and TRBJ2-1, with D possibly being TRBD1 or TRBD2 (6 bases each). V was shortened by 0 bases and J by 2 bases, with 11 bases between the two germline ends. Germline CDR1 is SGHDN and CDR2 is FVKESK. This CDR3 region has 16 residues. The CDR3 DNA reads TGTGCCAGCAGCCAAGATGGGGGGACAACCTACAATGAGCAGTTCTTC. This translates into CASSQDGGTTYNEQFF.

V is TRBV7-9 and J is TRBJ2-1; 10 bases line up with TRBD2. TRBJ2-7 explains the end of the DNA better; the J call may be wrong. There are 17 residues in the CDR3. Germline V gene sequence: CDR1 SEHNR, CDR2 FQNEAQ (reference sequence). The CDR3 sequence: CASSTWTSGLSYNEQYF. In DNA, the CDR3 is TGTGCCAGCAGCACCTGGACTAGCGGATTGTCCTACAATGAGCAGTACTTC.

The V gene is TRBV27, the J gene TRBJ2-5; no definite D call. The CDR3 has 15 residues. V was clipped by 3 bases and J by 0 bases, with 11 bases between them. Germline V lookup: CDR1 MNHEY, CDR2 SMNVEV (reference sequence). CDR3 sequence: CASSFLTGYQETQYF. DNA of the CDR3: TGTGCCAGCAGTTTCCTAACTGGGTACCAAGAGACCCAGTACTTC.

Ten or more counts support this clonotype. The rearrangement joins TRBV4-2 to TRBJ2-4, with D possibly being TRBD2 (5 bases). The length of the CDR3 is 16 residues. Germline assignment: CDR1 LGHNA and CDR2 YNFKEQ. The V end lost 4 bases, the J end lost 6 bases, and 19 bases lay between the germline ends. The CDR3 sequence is CASSLGRTQAGNIQYF. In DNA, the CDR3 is TGTGCCAGCAGCCTGGGCCGGACCCAGGCGGGAAACATTCAGTACTTC.

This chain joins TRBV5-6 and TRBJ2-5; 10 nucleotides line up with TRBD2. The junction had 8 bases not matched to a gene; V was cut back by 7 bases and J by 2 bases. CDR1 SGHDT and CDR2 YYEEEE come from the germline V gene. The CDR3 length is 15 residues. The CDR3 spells CASAPVAGGQETQYF. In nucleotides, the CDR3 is TGTGCCAGCGCACCTGTAGCGGGAGGTCAAGAGACCCAGTACTTC. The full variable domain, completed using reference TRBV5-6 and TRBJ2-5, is DAGVTQSPTHLIKTRGQQVTLRCSPKSGHDTVSWYQQALGQGPQFIFQYYEEEERQRGNFPDRFSGHQFPNYSSELNVNALLLGDSALYLCASAPVAGGQETQYFGPGTRLLVL.

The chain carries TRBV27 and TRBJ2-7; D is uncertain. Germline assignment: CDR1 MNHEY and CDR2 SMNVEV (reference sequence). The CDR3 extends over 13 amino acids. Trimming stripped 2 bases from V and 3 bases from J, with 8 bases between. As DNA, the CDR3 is TGTGCCAGCAGTTTAAATGACGGCTACGAGCAGTACTTC. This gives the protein CASSLNDGYEQYF.

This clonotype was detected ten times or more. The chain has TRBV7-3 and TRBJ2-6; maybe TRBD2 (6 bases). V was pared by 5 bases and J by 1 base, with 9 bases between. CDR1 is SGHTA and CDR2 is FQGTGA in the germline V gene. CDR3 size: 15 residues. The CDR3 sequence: CASSDGGSGANVLTF. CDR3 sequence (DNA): TGTGCCAGCAGCGACGGGGGATCTGGGGCCAACGTCCTGACTTTC.

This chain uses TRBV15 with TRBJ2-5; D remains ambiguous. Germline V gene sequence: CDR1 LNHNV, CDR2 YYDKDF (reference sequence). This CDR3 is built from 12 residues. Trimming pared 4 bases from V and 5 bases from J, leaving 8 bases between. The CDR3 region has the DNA TGTGCCACCAGCACCCACGAGGAGACCCAGTACTTC. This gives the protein CATSTHEETQYF.

As DNA, the CDR3 is TGTGCCAGCAGCTTATTTCCTAAAGAACCCTACAATGAGCAGTTCTTC. Translation: CASSLFPKEPYNEQFF. This sequence joins TRBV11-2 and TRBJ2-1; D gene uncertain. CDR1 and CDR2 (germline): SGHAT, FQNNGV. Trimming took 2 bases from V and 2 from J, leaving 13 bases between them. This CDR3 region has 16 residues.

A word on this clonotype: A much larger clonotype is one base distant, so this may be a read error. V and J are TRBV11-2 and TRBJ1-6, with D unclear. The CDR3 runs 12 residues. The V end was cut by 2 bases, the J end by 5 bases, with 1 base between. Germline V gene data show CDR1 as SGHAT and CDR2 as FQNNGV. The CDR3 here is CASSLNNSPLHF. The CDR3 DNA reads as TGTGCCAGCAGCTTAAATAATTCACCCCTCCACTTT.

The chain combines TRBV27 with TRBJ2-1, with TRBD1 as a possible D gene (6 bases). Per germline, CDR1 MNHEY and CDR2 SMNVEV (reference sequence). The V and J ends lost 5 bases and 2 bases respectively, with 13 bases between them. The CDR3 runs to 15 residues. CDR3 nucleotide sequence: TGTGCCAGCAGTCCCTCCGAGGGGGCCTACAATGAGCAGTTCTTC. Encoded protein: CASSPSEGAYNEQFF.

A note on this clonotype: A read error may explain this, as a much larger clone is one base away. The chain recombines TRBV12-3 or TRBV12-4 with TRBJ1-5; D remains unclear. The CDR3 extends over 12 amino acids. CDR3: CTSSFSNQPQHF. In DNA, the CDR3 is TGTACCAGCAGTTTCAGCAATCAGCCCCAGCATTTT.

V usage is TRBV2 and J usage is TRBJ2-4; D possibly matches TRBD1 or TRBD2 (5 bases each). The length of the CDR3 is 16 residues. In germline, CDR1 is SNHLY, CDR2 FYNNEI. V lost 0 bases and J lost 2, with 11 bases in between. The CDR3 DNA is TGTGCCAGCAGTGAAGCGCGGGCAGGGCCCAAAAACATTCAGTACTTC. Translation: CASSEARAGPKNIQYF.